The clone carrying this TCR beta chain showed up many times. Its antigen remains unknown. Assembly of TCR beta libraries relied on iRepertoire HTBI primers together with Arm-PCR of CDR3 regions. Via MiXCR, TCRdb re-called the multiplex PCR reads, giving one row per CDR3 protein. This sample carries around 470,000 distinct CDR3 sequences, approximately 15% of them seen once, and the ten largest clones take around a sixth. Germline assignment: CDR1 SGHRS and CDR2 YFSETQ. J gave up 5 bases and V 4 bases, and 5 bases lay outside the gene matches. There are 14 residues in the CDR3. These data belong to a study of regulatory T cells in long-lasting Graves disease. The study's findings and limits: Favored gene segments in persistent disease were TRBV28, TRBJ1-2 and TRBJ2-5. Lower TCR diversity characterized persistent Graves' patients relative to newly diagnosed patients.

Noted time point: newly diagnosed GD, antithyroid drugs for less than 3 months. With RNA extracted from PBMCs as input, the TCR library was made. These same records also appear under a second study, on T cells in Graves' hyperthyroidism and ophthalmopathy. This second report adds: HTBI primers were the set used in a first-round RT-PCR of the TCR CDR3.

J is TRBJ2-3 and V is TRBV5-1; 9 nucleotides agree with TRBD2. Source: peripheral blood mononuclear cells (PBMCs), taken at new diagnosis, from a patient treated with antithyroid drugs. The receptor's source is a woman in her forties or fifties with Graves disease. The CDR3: CASSTGLARDTQYF. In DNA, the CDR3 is TGCGCCAGCAGCACGGGACTAGCAAGAGATACGCAGTATTTT.